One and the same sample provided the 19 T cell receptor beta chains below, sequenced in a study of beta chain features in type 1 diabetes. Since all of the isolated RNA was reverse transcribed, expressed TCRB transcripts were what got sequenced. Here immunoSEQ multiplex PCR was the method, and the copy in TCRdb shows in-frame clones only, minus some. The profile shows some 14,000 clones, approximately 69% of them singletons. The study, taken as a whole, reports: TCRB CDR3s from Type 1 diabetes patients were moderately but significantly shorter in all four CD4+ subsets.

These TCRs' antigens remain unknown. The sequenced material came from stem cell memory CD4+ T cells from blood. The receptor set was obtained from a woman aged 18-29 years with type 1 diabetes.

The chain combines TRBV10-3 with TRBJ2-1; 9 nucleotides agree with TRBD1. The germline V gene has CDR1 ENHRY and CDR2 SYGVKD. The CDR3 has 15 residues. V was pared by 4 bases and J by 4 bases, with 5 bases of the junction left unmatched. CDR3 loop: CAISAQQGAYNEQFF. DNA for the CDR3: TGTGCCATCAGTGCTCAACAGGGGGCTTACAATGAGCAGTTCTTC.

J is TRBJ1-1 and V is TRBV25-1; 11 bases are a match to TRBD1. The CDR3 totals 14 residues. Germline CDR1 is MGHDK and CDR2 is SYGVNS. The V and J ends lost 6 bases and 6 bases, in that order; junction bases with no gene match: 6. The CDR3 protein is CASRPGQGVAEAFF. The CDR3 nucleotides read TGTGCCAGCAGGCCGGGACAGGGGGTCGCTGAAGCTTTCTTT. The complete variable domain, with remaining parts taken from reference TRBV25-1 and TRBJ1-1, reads EADIYQTPRYLVIGTGKKITLECSQTMGHDKMYWYQQDPGMELHLIHYSYGVNSTEKGDLSSESTVSRIRTEHFPLTLESARPSHTSQYLCASRPGQGVAEAFFGQGTRLTVV.

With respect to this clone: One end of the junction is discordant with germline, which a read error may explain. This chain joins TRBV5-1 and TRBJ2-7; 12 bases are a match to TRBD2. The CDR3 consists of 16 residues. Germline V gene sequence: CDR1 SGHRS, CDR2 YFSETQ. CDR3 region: CAGSTSTGTSGYEQYF. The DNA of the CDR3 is TGCGCCGGCAGCACAAGTACCGGGACTAGCGGGTACGAGCAGTACTTC.

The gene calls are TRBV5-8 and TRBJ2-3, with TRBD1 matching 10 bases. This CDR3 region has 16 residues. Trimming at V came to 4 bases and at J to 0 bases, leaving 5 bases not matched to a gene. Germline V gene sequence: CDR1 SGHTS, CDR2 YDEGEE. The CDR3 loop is CASSPGQGPSTDTQYF. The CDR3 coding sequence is TGTGCCAGCAGCCCGGGACAGGGGCCTAGCACAGATACGCAGTATTTT.

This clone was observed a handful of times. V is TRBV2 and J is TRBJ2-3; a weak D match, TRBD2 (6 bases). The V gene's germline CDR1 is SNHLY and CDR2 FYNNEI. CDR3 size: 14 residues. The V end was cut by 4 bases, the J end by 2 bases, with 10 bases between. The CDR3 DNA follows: TGTGCCAGCAGTGGCCGGACTATCACAGATACGCAGTATTTT. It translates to CASSGRTITDTQYF.

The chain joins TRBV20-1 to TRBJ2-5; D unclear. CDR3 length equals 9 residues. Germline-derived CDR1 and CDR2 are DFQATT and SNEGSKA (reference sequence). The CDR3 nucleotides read TGCAGCGTCGGAGAGACCCAGTACTTC. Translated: CSVGETQYF.

The CDR3 DNA sequence: TGTGCCAGCAGCGCCCAGACAGCCACTGAAGCTTTCTTT. It is translated as CASSAQTATEAFF. J is TRBJ1-1 and V is TRBV9; D possibly corresponds to TRBD1 (5 bases). Trimming pared 3 bases from V and 4 bases from J, leaving 10 bases between. Per the germline V gene, CDR1 is SGDLS and CDR2 is YYNGEE. The CDR3 has 13 amino acids.

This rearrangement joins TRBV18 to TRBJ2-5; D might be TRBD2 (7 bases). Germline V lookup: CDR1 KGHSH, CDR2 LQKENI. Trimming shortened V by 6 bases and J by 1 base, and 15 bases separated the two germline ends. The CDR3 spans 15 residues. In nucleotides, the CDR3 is TGTGCCAGCTCCCCGACCCGGGGGGCCCAAGAGACCCAGTACTTC. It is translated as CASSPTRGAQETQYF. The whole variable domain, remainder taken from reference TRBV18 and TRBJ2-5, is NAGVMQNPRHLVRRRGQEARLRCSPMKGHSHVYWYRQLPEEGLKFMVYLQKENIIDESGMPKERFSAEFPKEGPSILRIQQVVRGDSAAYFCASSPTRGAQETQYFGPGTRLLVL.

CDR3 region: CAISGGTSGFTDTQYF. DNA for the CDR3: TGTGCCATCAGTGGCGGGACTAGCGGCTTCACAGATACGCAGTATTTT. The chain recombines TRBV10-3 with TRBJ2-3, with 11 bases lining up with TRBD2. The CDR3 is 16 amino acids. Per germline, CDR1 ENHRY and CDR2 SYGVKD. V trimming: 4 bases; J trimming: 2 bases; junction bases outside the gene matches: 5.

As DNA, the CDR3 is TGCAGCGTACGACCCGGGGGGACTGTTGGTTTCTTT. Translated, it gives CSVRPGGTVGFF. The chain uses TRBV29-1 and TRBJ1-1; weak D call: TRBD1 (5 bases). Trimming stripped 6 bases from V and 13 bases from J, with 21 bases between. The CDR3 runs to 12 residues. Germline CDR1 is SQVTM and CDR2 is ANQGSEA.

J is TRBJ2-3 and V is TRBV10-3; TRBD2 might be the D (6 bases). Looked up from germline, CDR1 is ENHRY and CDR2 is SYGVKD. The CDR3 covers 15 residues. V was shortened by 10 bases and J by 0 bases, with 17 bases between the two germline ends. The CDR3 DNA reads TGTGCCACCAAGGGTAGCGGACATAGCACAGATACGCAGTATTTT. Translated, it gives CATKGSGHSTDTQYF.

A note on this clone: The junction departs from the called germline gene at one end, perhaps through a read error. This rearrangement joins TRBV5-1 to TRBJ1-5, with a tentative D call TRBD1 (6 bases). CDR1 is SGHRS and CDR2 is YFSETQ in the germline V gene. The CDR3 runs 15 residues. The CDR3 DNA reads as TGCGCCAGCAGCTTGGATTATGGGGGCTATCATCCCCAGCATTTT. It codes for CASSLDYGGYHPQHF.

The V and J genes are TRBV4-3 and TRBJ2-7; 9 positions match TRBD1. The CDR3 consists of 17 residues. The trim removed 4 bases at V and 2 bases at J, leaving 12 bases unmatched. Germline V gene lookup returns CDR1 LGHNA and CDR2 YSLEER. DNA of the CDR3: TGCGCCAGCAGCCGAAGACTTTTGGGACAGGGAGCCTACGAGCAGTACTTC. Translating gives CASSRRLLGQGAYEQYF.

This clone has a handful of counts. The CDR3 is CASSLFTSGPSLAGTQYF. For the CDR3, the DNA is TGTGCCAGCAGCCTCTTCACTAGCGGTCCTAGTCTCGCGGGGACCCAGTACTTC. The rearrangement joins TRBV7-9 to TRBJ2-5; 8 bases fit TRBD2. The CDR3 has 18 amino acids. The V gene end was trimmed by 5 bases and the J gene end by 7 bases; junction bases not matched to a gene: 21. CDR1 SEHNR and CDR2 FQNEAQ come from the germline V gene (reference sequence).

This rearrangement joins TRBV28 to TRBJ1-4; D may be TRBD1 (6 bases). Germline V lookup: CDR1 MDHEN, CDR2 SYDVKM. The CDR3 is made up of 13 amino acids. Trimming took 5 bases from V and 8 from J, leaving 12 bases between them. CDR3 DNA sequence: TGTGCCAGCAGTCGGGACATAAAGGAAAAACTGTTTTTT. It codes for CASSRDIKEKLFF. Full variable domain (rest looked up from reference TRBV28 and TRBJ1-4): DVKVTQSSRYLVKRTGEKVFLECVQDMDHENMFWYRQDPGLGLRLIYFSYDVKMKEKGDIPEGYSVSREKKERFSLILESASTNQTSMYLCASSRDIKEKLFFGSGTQLSVL.

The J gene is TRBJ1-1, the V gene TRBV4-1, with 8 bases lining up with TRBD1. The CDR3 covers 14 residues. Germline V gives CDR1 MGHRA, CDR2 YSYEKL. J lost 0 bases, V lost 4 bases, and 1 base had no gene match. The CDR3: CASSLTGVNTEAFF. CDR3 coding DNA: TGCGCCAGCAGCCTGACAGGGGTGAACACTGAAGCTTTCTTT.

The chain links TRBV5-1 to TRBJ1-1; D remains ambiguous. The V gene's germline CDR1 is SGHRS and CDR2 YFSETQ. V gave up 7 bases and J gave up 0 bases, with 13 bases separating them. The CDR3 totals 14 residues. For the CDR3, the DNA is TGCGCCAGCTCCCCCGGGTGGCTGAACACTGAAGCTTTCTTT. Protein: CASSPGWLNTEAFF.

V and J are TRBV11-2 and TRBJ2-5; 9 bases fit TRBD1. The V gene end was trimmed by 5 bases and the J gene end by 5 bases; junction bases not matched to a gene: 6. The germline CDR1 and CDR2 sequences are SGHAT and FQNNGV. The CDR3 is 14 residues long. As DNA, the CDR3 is TGTGCCAGCAGCGCGGACAGGGGACTGGAGACCCAGTACTTC. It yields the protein CASSADRGLETQYF.

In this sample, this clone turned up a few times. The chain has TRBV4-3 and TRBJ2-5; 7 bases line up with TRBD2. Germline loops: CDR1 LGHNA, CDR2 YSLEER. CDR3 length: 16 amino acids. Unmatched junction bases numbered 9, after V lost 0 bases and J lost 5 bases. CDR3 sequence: CASSQDLGEGGETQYF. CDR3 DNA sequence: TGCGCCAGCAGCCAAGATCTGGGGGAGGGCGGGGAGACCCAGTACTTC.